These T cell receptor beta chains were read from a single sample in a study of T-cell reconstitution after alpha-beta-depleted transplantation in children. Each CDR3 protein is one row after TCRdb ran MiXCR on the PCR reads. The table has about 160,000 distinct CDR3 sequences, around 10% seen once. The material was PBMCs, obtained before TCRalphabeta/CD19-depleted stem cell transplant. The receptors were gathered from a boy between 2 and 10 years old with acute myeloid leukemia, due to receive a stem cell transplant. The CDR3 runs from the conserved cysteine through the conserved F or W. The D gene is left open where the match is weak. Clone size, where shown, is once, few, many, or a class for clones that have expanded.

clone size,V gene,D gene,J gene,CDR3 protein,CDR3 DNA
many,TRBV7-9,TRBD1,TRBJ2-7,CASSLPGTGTSSEQYF,TGTGCCAGCAGCTTACCGGGGACAGGGACCTCCTCCGAGCAGTACTTC
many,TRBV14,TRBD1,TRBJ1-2,CASSQGRQGGYTF,TGTGCCAGCAGCCAAGGCCGACAGGGCGGCTACACCTTC
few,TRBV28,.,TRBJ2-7,CASSTGLPYEQYF,TGTGCCAGCAGCACCGGACTCCCCTACGAGCAGTACTTC
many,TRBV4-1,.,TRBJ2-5,CASSLGGGAGETQYF,TGCGCCAGCAGCCTCGGGGGCGGGGCGGGAGAGACCCAGTACTTC
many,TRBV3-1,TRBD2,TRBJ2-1,CASSPVSGSYNEQFF,TGTGCCAGCAGCCCCGTTAGCGGGAGCTACAATGAGCAGTTCTTC
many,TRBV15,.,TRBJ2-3,CATSREQGFTDTQYF,TGTGCCACCAGCAGAGAGCAGGGGTTCACAGATACGCAGTATTTT
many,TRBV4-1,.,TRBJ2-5,CASSWSRGPETQYF,TGCGCCAGCAGCTGGTCCCGAGGCCCAGAGACCCAGTACTTC
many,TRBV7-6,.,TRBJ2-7,CASSLEQFDSEQYF,TGTGCCAGCAGCTTAGAACAGTTCGATTCCGAGCAGTACTTC
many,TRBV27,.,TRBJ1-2,CASSSGVNYGYTF,TGTGCCAGCAGTTCCGGGGTTAACTATGGCTACACCTTC
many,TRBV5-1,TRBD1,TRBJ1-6,CASSKRGQGYYNSPLHF,TGCGCCAGCAGCAAGAGGGGACAGGGGTACTATAATTCACCCCTCCACTTT
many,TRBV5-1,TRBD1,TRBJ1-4,CASSPSGGTNEKLFF,TGCGCCAGCAGCCCCTCAGGGGGCACTAATGAAAAACTGTTTTTT
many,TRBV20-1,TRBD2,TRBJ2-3,CSALGTLAGTYF,TGCAGTGCTCTGGGGACGCTAGCGGGAACGTATTTT
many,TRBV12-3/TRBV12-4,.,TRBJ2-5,CASSLAPAETQYF,TGTGCCAGCAGTTTAGCACCAGCAGAGACCCAGTACTTC
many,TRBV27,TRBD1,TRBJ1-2,CASSPSTGGVKYGYTF,TGTGCCAGCAGTCCTAGTACAGGGGGCGTAAAATATGGCTACACCTTC
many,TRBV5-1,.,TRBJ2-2,CASSLSMNTGELFF,TGCGCCAGCAGCTTGTCGATGAACACCGGGGAGCTGTTTTTT
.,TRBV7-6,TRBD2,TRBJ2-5,CASSLSGSIRETQYF,TGTGCCAGCAGCTTAAGCGGGAGCATTCGAGAGACCCAGTACTTC
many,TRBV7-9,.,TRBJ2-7,CASSPISAYEQYF,TGTGCCAGCAGCCCCATCAGTGCCTACGAGCAGTACTTC
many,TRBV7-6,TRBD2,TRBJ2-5,CASSPSGGTSGPQYF,TGTGCCAGCAGCCCAAGCGGGGGTACATCCGGGCCCCAGTACTTC
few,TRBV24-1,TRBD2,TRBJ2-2,CATSEPSGPNTGELFF,TGTGCCACCAGTGAACCTAGCGGCCCGAACACCGGGGAGCTGTTTTTT
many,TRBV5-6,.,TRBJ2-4,CASCYRDTKNIQYF,TGTGCCAGCTGCTACCGGGACACAAAAAACATTCAGTACTTC
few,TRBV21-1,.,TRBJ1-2,CASSKVTGDGYTF,TGTGCCAGCAGCAAAGTGACAGGGGATGGCTACACCTTC
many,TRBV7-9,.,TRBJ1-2,CASSLNRDNYGYTF,TGTGCCAGCAGCCTCAACAGGGACAACTATGGCTACACCTTC
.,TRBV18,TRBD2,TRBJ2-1,CASSPLAGPGEQFF,TGTGCCAGCTCACCATTAGCGGGGCCGGGGGAGCAGTTCTTC
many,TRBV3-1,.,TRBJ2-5,CASSHWDLEETQYF,TGTGCCAGCAGCCATTGGGATCTTGAAGAGACCCAGTACTTC
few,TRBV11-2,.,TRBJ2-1,CASSLLGSDEQFF,TGTGCCAGCAGCTTATTGGGGTCGGATGAGCAGTTCTTC
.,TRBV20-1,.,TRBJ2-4,CSARDRLMSRNIQYF,TGCAGTGCTAGAGACCGCCTCATGTCCCGGAACATTCAGTACTTC
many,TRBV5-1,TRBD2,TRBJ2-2,CASNSGSSGTGELFF,TGCGCCAGCAATAGCGGGAGTAGTGGCACCGGGGAGCTGTTTTTT
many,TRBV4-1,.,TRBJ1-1,CASSLTGARNTEAFF,TGCGCCAGCAGCTTGACGGGGGCGAGAAACACTGAAGCTTTCTTT
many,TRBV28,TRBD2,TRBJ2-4,CASSLTSGMRIQYF,TGTGCCAGCAGTTTAACTAGCGGGATGAGGATTCAGTACTTC
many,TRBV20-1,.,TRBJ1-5,CSARVSGSGNQPQHF,TGCAGTGCTAGAGTTTCAGGTTCCGGCAATCAGCCCCAGCATTTT
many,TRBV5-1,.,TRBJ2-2,CASSLAGQFTGELFF,TGCGCCAGCAGCTTGGCAGGACAGTTCACCGGGGAGCTGTTTTTT
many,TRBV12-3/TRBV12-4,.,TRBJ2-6,CASSSPRGANVLTF,TGTGCCAGCAGTTCACCTAGGGGGGCCAACGTCCTGACTTTC